These 21 T cell receptor beta chains came from one sample sequenced in a study of control samples from healthy donors and cancer patients (dated by TCRdb to about 2020). Receptors were amplified or captured by the immunoSEQ multiplex PCR assay. The table was pulled from immuneACCESS by TCRdb, which kept in-frame rearrangements only. Such tables lose some clones; where checked, under half of the loss comes from unresolved V genes, and the rest has no known cause. The sample yields 55,000 to 75,000 clones; more than 75% were counted once. Roughly 2.4% of the sample is in the top ten clones. The sequencing sample was made of PBMCs. The receptors were sampled from a woman in her forties or fifties with head and neck cancer.

This chain links TRBV7-2 with TRBJ1-4; D may be TRBD1 (5 bases). Germline CDR1 reads SGHTA; CDR2 reads FQGNSA. The V end was cut by 4 bases, the J end by 0 bases, with 12 bases between. The CDR3 runs to 16 residues. DNA for the CDR3: TGTGCCAGCAGCTCAGGGAGCACCGCAACTAATGAAAAACTGTTTTTT. Its protein product is CASSSGSTATNEKLFF.

J is TRBJ1-2 and V is TRBV5-1; tentatively, D is TRBD1 (5 bases). Trimming removed 0 bases from V and 4 bases from J, with 13 bases in between. Germline CDR1 SGHRS, CDR2 YFSETQ. The CDR3 has 15 amino acids. The CDR3 DNA reads as TGCGCCAGCAGCTTGGGTGGGGTCGGGGGCTATGGCTACACCTTC. It encodes CASSLGGVGGYGYTF.

V usage is TRBV5-1 and J usage is TRBJ2-3, with a possible D match to TRBD2 (5 bases). Germline V gene sequence: CDR1 SGHRS, CDR2 YFSETQ. The V end was cut by 1 base, the J end by 0 bases, with 9 bases between. CDR3 size: 15 residues. In DNA form, the CDR3 reads TGCGCCAGCAGCTTGTCCCAGCGGAGCACAGATACGCAGTATTTT. Translation gives CASSLSQRSTDTQYF.

The chain has TRBV14 and TRBJ1-1; tentatively, D is TRBD1 (6 bases). CDR1 SGHDN and CDR2 FVKESK come from the germline V gene. The CDR3 loop spans 14 amino acids. With 1 base removed from V and 9 bases from J, the gap between germline ends came to 15 bases. Here the CDR3 DNA reads TGTGCCAGCAGCCAAGTCCCCGGGGGCGGGAAAGCTTTCTTT. Protein product: CASSQVPGGGKAFF.

V gene TRBV24-1 combines with J gene TRBJ1-2, with 8 bases that match TRBD1. Germline trimming cut 2 bases from V and 3 bases from J; bases unmatched to any gene: 4. The CDR3 runs 15 residues. Germline CDR1 and CDR2: KGHDR and SFDVKD. The CDR3 here is CATSDSGGKDYGYTF. Written as DNA, the CDR3 is TGTGCCACCAGTGATTCAGGGGGCAAGGACTATGGCTACACCTTC.

This clone was detected a few times. The chain combines TRBV11-2 with TRBJ2-5; D tentatively fits TRBD1 or TRBD2 (5 bases each). Trimming took 0 bases from V and 5 from J, leaving 13 bases between them. The germline gives CDR1 SGHAT, CDR2 FQNNGV. This CDR3 has 15 residues. The CDR3 region has the DNA TGTGCCAGCAGCTTAGATGGCGGGTGGGGGGAGACCCAGTACTTC. Amino acids: CASSLDGGWGETQYF.

The chain combines TRBV9 with TRBJ1-2, with a tentative D call TRBD1 (6 bases). Trimming took off 0 bases at V and 2 bases at J, with 8 bases between the two ends. Germline lookup yields CDR1 SGDLS and CDR2 YYNGEE. This CDR3 is 14 amino acids long. CDR3 sequence: CASSVEGGNYGYTF. DNA of the CDR3: TGTGCCAGCAGCGTAGAAGGGGGAAACTATGGCTACACCTTC.

The chain links TRBV6-6 to TRBJ1-5, with a possible D match to TRBD1 (5 bases). CDR3 length: 13 residues. Germline V gene data show CDR1 as MNHNY and CDR2 as SVGAGI (reference sequence). The V and J ends lost 6 bases and 14 bases respectively, with 20 bases between them. The CDR3 DNA reads TGTGCCAGCAGCCCCGTGGCGGCAGGGTGGGAGCATTTT. Its translation: CASSPVAAGWEHF.

The sample holds one count of this clone. The V call is TRBV5-6, the J call TRBJ1-2; D is possibly TRBD1 (6 bases). The CDR3 has 13 amino acids. The ends were cut back, 0 bases at V and 8 bases at J, with 11 bases in the middle. Germline V gene data show CDR1 as SGHDT and CDR2 as YYEEEE. CDR3 nucleotides: TGTGCCAGCAGCTTGGGTACAGGGTACGGCTACACCTTC. Encoded protein: CASSLGTGYGYTF.

The chain combines TRBV7-8 with TRBJ1-1; D is uncertain. V gave up 1 base and J gave up 4 bases, with 10 bases separating them. There are 14 residues in the CDR3. Germline CDR1 is SGHVS and CDR2 is FQNEAQ. The CDR3 DNA reads TGTGCCAGCAGCTTAGTGTTCGGGAGCACTGAAGCTTTCTTT. As protein: CASSLVFGSTEAFF. Full variable domain (rest looked up from reference TRBV7-8 and TRBJ1-1): GAGVSQSPRYKVAKRGQDVALRCDPISGHVSLFWYQQALGQGPEFLTYFQNEAQLDKSGLPSDRFFAERPEGSVSTLKIQRTQQEDSAVYLCASSLVFGSTEAFFGQGTRLTVV.

The J gene is TRBJ1-2, the V gene TRBV5-5; D gene ambiguous. Trimming stripped 0 bases from V and 4 bases from J, with 4 bases between. The CDR3 has 12 residues. Germline V gene data show CDR1 as SGHKS and CDR2 as YYEKEE (reference sequence). CDR3 region: CASSLEIYGYTF. The CDR3 nucleotides read TGTGCCAGCAGCTTGGAGATCTATGGCTACACCTTC.

The chain is built from TRBV18 and TRBJ2-5; possibly TRBD1 for D (6 bases). The CDR3 length is 14 residues. The V and J ends lost 2 bases and 1 base respectively, with 8 bases between them. The germline V gene encodes CDR1 KGHSH and CDR2 LQKENI. In DNA form, the CDR3 reads TGTGCCAGCTCACCAGTGGACAGCCAAGAGACCCAGTACTTC. Its translation is CASSPVDSQETQYF.

The CDR3 is CASSFQGLNSPLHF. In DNA form, the CDR3 reads TGTGCCAGCAGTTTCCAGGGTCTCAATTCACCCCTCCACTTT. V and J are TRBV6-5 and TRBJ1-6; D is perhaps TRBD1 (5 bases). This CDR3 spans 14 amino acids. V was clipped by 4 bases and J by 7 bases, with 11 bases between them. Germline values: CDR1 MNHEY, CDR2 SVGAGI.

The chain is built from TRBV6-6 and TRBJ2-6, with D possibly TRBD2 on 5 matching bases. This CDR3 is 15 amino acids long. V gave up 3 bases and J gave up 2 bases, with 8 bases separating them. The V gene's germline CDR1 is MNHNY and CDR2 SVGAGI (reference sequence). This CDR3 reads CASSYSGTGANVLTF. In nucleotides, the CDR3 is TGTGCCAGCAGTTATTCCGGGACTGGGGCCAACGTCCTGACTTTC.

The chain employs TRBV4-2 and TRBJ1-2; tentatively, D is TRBD1 (5 bases). Between the trimmed V and J ends, which lost 4 bases and 2 bases, there was a span of 11 bases. The length of the CDR3 is 14 residues. Germline V CDR1 and CDR2: LGHNA, YNFKEQ. CDR3 in DNA: TGTGCCAGCAGCCCTCTGGAGGGGAACTATGGCTACACCTTC. Amino acids: CASSPLEGNYGYTF.

This chain links TRBV7-2 with TRBJ2-7; D unresolved. The CDR3 contains 14 residues. The V and J ends lost 1 base and 4 bases respectively, with 11 bases between them. Germline loops: CDR1 SGHTA, CDR2 FQGNSA. The CDR3 spells CASSLVSSEYEQYF. As DNA, the CDR3 is TGTGCCAGCAGCTTAGTCTCTTCAGAGTACGAGCAGTACTTC.

The V call is TRBV27, the J call TRBJ1-1; D possibly corresponds to TRBD1 (6 bases). Germline loops: CDR1 MNHEY, CDR2 SMNVEV (reference sequence). Trimming removed 6 bases at V and 8 bases at J, with 19 bases between. This CDR3 contains 14 residues. CDR3 protein: CASSGTGRGGEAFF. The CDR3 DNA reads TGTGCCAGCAGCGGGACGGGCAGGGGCGGGGAAGCTTTCTTT.

This rearrangement joins TRBV10-3 to TRBJ2-1, with 14 bases fitting TRBD2. This CDR3 spans 16 amino acids. The J segment lost 10 bases and the V segment lost 0 bases, leaving 5 bases of the junction unmatched. CDR1 is ENHRY, CDR2 SYGVKD, per germline. The CDR3 DNA reads TGTGCCATCAGTGAGTCGGGGCGACTAGCGGGGGGGGAGCAGTTCTTC. Encoded protein: CAISESGRLAGGEQFF.

This rearrangement joins TRBV29-1 to TRBJ2-3; D might be TRBD1 or TRBD2, each matching 5 bases. The V end was cut by 3 bases, the J end by 0 bases, with 7 bases between. Germline V CDR1 and CDR2: SQVTM, ANQGSEA. The CDR3 loop spans 13 amino acids. The CDR3 sequence: CSVEGVSTDTQYF. The CDR3 DNA reads as TGCAGCGTTGAGGGGGTTAGCACAGATACGCAGTATTTT.

The chain employs TRBV5-1 and TRBJ2-5; 8 nucleotides match TRBD2. Germline assignment: CDR1 SGHRS and CDR2 YFSETQ. The CDR3 spans 17 residues. V dropped 2 bases and J dropped 0; count of bases not matched to a gene: 9. For the CDR3, the DNA is TGCGCCAGCAGCTTCGGGGGGGCCGGTTTCCACCAAGAGACCCAGTACTTC. This codes for CASSFGGAGFHQETQYF.

This chain connects TRBV6-6 to TRBJ1-1; 8 nucleotides match TRBD1. Germline assignment: CDR1 MNHNY and CDR2 SVGAGI (reference sequence). Trimming at V came to 5 bases and at J to 10 bases, leaving 15 bases not matched to a gene. The CDR3 runs to 15 residues. For the CDR3, the DNA is TGTGCCAGCAGTGGCCGGACAGGGACGCGCCTGGGAGCTTTCTTT. It is translated as CASSGRTGTRLGAFF.